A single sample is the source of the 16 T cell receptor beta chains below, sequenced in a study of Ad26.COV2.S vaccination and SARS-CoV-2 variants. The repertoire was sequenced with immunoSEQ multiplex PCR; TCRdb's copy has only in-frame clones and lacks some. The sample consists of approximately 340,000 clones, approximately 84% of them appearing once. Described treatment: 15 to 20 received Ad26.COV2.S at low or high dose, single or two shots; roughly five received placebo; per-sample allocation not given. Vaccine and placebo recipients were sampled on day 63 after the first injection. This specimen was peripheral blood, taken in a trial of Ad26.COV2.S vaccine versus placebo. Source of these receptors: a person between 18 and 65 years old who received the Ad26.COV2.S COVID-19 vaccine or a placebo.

CDR3 residues: CASSYGTSYIQYF. CDR3 in DNA: TGTGCCAGCAGTTACGGGACTTCCTACATTCAGTACTTC. The rearrangement joins TRBV6-5 to TRBJ2-4; possible D gene TRBD2, 6 bases. Germline CDR1 MNHEY, CDR2 SVGAGI. The CDR3 covers 13 residues. The ends were cut back, 2 bases at V and 8 bases at J, with 10 bases in the middle.

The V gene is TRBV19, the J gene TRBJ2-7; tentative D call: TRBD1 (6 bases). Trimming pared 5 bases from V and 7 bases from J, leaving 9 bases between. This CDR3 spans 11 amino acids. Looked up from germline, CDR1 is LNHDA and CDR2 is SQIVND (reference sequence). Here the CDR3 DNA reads TGTGCCAGTAGTCATACAGGGGAGCAGTACTTC. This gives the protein CASSHTGEQYF.

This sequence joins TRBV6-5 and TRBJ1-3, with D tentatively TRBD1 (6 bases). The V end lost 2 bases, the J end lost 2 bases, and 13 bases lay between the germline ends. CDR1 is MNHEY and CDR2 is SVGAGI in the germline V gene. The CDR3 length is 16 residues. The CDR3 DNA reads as TGTGCCAGCAGTTACCAGGGACAAAGCCCTGGAAACACCATATATTTT. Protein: CASSYQGQSPGNTIYF.

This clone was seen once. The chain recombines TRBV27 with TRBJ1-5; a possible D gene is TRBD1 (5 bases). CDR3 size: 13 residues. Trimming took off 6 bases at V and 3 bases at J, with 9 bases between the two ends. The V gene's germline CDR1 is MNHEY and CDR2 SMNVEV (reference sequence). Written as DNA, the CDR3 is TGTGCCAGCAGCTCAGGGTACAATCAGCCCCAGCATTTT. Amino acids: CASSSGYNQPQHF.

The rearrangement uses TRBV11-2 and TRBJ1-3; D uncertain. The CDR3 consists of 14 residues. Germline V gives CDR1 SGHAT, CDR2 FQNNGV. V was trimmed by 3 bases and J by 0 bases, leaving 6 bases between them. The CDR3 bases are TGTGCCAGCAGCTTTTATGCCTCTGGAAACACCATATATTTT. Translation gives CASSFYASGNTIYF.

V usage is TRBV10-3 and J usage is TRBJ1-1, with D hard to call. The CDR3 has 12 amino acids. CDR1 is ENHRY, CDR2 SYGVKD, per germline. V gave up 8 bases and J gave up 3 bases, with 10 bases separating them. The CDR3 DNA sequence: TGTGCCATCCGAGAAGGGTACACTGAAGCTTTCTTT. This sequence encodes CAIREGYTEAFF.

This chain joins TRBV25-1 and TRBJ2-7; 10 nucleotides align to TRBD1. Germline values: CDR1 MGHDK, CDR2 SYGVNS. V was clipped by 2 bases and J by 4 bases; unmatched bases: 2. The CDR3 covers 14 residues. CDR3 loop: CASSEGTGVYEQYF. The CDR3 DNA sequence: TGTGCCAGCAGTGAAGGGACAGGGGTTTACGAGCAGTACTTC.

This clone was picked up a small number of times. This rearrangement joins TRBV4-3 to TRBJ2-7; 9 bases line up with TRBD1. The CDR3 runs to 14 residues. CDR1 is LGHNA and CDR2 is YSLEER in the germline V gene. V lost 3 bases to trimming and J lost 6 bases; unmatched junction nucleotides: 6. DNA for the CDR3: TGCGCCAGCAGCCAGGGGACAGGGAAGCGCGAGCAGTACTTC. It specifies CASSQGTGKREQYF.

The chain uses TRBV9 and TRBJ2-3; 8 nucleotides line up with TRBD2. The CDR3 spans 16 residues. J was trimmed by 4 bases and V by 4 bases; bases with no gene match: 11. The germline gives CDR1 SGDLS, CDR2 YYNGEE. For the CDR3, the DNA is TGTGCCAGCAGCCTCACAGGACTAGCCCCCCCAGATACGCAGTATTTT. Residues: CASSLTGLAPPDTQYF.

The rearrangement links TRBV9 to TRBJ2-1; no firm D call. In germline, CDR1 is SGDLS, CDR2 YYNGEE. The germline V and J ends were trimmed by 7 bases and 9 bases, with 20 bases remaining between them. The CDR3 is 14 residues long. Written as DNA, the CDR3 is TGTGCCAGCCTGCGGAATAATGAGTTAGGTGAGCAGTTCTTC. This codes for CASLRNNELGEQFF.

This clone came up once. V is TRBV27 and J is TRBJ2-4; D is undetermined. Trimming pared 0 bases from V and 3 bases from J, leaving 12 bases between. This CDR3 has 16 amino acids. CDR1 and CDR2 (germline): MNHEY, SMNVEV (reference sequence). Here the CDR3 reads CASSLSDPLVKNIQYF. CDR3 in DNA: TGTGCCAGCAGTTTATCTGATCCCCTAGTCAAAAACATTCAGTACTTC.

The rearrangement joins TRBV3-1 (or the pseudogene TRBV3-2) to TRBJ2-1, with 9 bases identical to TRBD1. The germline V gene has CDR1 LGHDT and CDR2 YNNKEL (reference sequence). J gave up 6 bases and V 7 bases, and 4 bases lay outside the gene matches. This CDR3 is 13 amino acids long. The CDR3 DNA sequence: TGTGCCAGCACGGGACAGGGTTTCAATGAGCAGTTCTTC. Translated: CASTGQGFNEQFF.

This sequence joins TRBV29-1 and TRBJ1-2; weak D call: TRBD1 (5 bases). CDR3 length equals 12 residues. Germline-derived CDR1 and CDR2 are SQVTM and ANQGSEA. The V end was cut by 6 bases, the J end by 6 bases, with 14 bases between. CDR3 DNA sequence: TGCAGCGTCGGCTCGGGGGGAAATGGCTACACCTTC. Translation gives CSVGSGGNGYTF.

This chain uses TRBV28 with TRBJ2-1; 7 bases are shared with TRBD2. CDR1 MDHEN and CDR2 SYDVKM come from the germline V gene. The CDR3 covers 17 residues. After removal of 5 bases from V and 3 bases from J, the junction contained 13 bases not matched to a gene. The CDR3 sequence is CASSPYFQLADYNEQFF. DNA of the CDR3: TGTGCCAGCAGTCCCTATTTCCAGCTAGCGGACTACAATGAGCAGTTCTTC.

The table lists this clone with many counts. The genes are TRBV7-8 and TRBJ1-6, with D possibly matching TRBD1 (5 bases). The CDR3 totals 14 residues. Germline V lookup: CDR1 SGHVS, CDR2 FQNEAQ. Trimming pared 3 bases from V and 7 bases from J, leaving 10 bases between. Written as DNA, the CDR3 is TGTGCCAGCAGCTTTAGGGGCGGGAATTCACCCCTCCACTTT. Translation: CASSFRGGNSPLHF.

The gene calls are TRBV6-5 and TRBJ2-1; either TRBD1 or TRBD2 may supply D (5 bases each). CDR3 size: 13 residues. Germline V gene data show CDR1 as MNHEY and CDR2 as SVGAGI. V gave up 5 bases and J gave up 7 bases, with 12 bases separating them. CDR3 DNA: TGTGCCAGCAGTAGGGGAAGAGGGAATGAGCAGTTCTTC. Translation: CASSRGRGNEQFF.